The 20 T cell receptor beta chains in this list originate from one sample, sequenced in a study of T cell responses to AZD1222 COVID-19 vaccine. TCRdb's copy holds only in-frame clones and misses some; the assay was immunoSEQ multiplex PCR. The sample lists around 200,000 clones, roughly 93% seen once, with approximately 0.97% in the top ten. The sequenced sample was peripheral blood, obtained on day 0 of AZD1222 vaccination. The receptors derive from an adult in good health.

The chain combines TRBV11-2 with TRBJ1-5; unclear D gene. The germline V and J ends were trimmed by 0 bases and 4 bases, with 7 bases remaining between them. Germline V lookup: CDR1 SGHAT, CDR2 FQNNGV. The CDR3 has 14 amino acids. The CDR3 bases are TGTGCCAGCAGCTTAGACAGGACGAATCAGCCCCAGCATTTT. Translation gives CASSLDRTNQPQHF.

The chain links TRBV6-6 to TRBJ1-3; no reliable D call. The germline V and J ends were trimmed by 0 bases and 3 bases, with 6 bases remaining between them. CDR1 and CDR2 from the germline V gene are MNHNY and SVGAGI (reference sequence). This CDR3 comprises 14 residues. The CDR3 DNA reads TGTGCCAGCAGTTACTCGGCAGGTGGAAACACCATATATTTT. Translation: CASSYSAGGNTIYF.

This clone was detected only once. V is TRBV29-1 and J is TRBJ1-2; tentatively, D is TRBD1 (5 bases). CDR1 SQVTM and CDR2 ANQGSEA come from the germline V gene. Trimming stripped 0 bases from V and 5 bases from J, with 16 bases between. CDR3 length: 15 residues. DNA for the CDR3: TGCAGCGTTGAAGATCGCGGGGGAACGGTTTATGGCTACACCTTC. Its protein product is CSVEDRGGTVYGYTF.

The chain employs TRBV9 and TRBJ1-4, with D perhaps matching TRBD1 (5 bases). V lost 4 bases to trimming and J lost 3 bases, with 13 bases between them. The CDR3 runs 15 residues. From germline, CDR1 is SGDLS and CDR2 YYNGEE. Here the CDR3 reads CASSTSPGPNEKLFF. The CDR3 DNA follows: TGTGCCAGCAGCACGTCGCCGGGGCCTAATGAAAAACTGTTTTTT.

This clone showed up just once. The CDR3 spells CASSQQGRGVYEQYF. CDR3 sequence (DNA): TGTGCCAGCAGTCAACAGGGGCGGGGTGTCTACGAGCAGTACTTC. This chain joins TRBV2 and TRBJ2-7, with D maybe TRBD1 (7 bases). V lost 5 bases and J lost 3, with 17 bases in between. CDR3 length equals 15 residues. Germline lookup yields CDR1 SNHLY and CDR2 FYNNEI.

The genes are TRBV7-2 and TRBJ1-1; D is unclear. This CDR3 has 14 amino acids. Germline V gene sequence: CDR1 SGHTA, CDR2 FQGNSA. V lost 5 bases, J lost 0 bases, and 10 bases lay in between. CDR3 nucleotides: TGTGCCAGCAGCCCTTATACGGTGAACACTGAAGCTTTCTTT. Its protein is CASSPYTVNTEAFF.

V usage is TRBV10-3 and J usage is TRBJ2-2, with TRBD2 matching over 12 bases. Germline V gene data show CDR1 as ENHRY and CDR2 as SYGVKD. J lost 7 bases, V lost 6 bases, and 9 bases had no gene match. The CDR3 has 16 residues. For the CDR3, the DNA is TGTGCCATCAGAGCGACTAGCGGGAGATCGGTCGGGGAGCTGTTTTTT. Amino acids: CAIRATSGRSVGELFF.

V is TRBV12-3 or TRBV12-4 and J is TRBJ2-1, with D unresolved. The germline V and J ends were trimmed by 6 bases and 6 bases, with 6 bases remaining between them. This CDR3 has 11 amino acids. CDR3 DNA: TGTGCCAGCAGGGTAATCAATGAGCAGTTCTTC. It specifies CASRVINEQFF.

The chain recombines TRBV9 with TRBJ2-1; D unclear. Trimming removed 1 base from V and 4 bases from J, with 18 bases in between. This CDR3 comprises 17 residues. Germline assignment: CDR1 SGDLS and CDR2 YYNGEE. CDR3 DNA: TGTGCCAGCAGCGTATCAGTAGGAAATTACCAATACAATGAGCAGTTCTTC. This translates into CASSVSVGNYQYNEQFF.

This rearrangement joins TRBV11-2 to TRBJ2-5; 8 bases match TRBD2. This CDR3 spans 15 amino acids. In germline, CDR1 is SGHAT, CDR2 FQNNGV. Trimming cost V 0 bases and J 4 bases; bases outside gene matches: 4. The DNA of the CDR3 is TGTGCCAGCAGCTTAGACGCGGGAGGAGGAGAGACCCAGTACTTC. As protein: CASSLDAGGGETQYF. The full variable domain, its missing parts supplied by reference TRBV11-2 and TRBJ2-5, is EAGVAQSPRYKIIEKRQSVAFWCNPISGHATLYWYQQILGQGPKLLIQFQNNGVVDDSQLPKDRFSAERLKGVDSTLKIQPAKLEDSAVYLCASSLDAGGGETQYFGPGTRLLVL.

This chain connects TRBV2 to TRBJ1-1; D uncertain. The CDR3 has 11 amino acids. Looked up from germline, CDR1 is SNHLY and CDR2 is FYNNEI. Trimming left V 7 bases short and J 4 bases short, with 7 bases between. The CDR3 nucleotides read TGTGCCAGCAACCCGGGCACTGAAGCTTTCTTT. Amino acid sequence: CASNPGTEAFF.

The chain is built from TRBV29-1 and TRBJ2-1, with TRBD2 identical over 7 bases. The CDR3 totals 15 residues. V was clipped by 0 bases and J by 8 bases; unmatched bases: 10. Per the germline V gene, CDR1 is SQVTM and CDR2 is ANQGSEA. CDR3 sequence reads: CSVEDLAAPLDEQFF. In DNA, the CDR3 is TGCAGCGTTGAAGATCTAGCGGCCCCTTTGGATGAGCAGTTCTTC.

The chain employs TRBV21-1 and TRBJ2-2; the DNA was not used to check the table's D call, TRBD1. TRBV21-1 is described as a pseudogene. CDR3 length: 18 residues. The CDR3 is CASSASRRGTENTGELFF. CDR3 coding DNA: TGTGCCAGCAGCGCTTCTCGTCGTGGGACAGAAAACACCGGGGAGCTGTTTTTT.

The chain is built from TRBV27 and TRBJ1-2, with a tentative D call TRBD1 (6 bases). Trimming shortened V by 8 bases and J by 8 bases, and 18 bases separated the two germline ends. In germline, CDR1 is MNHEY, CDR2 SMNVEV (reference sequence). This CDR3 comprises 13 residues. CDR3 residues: CASQGNRVDGYTF. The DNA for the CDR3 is TGTGCCAGCCAAGGAAACAGGGTCGACGGCTACACCTTC.

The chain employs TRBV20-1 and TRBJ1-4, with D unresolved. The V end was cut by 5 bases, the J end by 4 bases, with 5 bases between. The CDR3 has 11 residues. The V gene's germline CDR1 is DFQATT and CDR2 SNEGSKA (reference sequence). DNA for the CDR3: TGCAGTGCTGGGATTAATGAAAAACTGTTTTTT. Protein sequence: CSAGINEKLFF.

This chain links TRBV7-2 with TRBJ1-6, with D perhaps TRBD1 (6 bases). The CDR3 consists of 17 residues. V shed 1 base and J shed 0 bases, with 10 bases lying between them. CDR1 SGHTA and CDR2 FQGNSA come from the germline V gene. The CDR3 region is CASSLGSGDSYNSPLHF. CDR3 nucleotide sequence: TGTGCCAGCAGCTTAGGGTCAGGGGACTCCTATAATTCACCCCTCCACTTT. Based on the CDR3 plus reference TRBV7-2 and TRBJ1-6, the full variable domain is GAGVSQSPSNKVTEKGKDVELRCDPISGHTALYWYRQSLGQGLEFLIYFQGNSAPDKSGLPSDRFSAERTGGSVSTLTIQRTQQEDSAVYLCASSLGSGDSYNSPLHFGNGTRLTVT.

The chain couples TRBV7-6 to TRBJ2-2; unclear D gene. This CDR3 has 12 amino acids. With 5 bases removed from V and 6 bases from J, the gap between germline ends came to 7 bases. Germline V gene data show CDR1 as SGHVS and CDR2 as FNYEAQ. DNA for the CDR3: TGTGCCAGCAGCCCGACCGCCGGGGAGCTGTTTTTT. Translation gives CASSPTAGELFF.

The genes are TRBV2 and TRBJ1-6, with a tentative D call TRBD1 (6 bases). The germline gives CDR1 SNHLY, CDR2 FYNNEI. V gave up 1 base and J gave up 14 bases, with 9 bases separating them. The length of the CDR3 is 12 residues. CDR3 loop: CASSEEGVTLHF. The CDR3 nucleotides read TGTGCCAGCAGTGAAGAGGGGGTTACCCTCCACTTT.

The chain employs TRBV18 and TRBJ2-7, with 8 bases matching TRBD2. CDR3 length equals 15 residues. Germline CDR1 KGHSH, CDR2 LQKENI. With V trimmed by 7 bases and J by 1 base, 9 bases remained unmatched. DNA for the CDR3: TGTGCCAGCTTCCGGGGGGGGCTCGGATCCTACGAGCAGTACTTC. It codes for CASFRGGLGSYEQYF.

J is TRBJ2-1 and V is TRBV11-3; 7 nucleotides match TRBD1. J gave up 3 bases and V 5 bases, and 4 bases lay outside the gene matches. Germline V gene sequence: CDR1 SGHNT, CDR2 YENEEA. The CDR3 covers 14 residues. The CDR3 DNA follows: TGTGCCAGCAGCCCCCGACAGGGCTACAATGAGCAGTTCTTC. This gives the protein CASSPRQGYNEQFF.